The text below deals with one T cell receptor beta chain. Its antigen is unknown. This CDR3 comprises 17 residues. Unmatched junction bases numbered 15, after V lost 5 bases and J lost 4 bases. The sample's treatment: approximately 9-day PBMC culture with coronavirus spike peptide pools or control peptides (ViraFEST assay). ViraFEST used peptide pools to expand antigen-specific T cells and subsequently sequenced their TCRs. An Oncomine TCR Beta short-read assay was used to sequence the DNA from cultured CD4+ T cells. Researchers extracted genomic DNA from CD4+ T cells that had been cultured. TCRdb itself ran the PCR reads through MiXCR, one entry per CDR3 protein. The sample records several thousand distinct CDR3 sequences, over 50% being singletons. The data were taken from a study of vaccination and CD4 T cells after COVID-19. As for the study in general: Recovered-phase convalescent patients showed SARS-CoV-2 positivity by nasal swab PCR; nine or ten were mild, one severe.

The receptor's source is a human donor with COVID-19. The starting material was cultured CD4+ T cells from blood, obtained after SARS-CoV-2 vaccination. V usage is TRBV12-3 or TRBV12-4 and J usage is TRBJ2-5; 8 bases match TRBD1. This CDR3 reads CASSARTGGSSGETQYF. CDR3 DNA sequence: TGTGCCAGCAGTGCCCGTACAGGGGGTTCAAGCGGAGAGACCCAGTACTTC.